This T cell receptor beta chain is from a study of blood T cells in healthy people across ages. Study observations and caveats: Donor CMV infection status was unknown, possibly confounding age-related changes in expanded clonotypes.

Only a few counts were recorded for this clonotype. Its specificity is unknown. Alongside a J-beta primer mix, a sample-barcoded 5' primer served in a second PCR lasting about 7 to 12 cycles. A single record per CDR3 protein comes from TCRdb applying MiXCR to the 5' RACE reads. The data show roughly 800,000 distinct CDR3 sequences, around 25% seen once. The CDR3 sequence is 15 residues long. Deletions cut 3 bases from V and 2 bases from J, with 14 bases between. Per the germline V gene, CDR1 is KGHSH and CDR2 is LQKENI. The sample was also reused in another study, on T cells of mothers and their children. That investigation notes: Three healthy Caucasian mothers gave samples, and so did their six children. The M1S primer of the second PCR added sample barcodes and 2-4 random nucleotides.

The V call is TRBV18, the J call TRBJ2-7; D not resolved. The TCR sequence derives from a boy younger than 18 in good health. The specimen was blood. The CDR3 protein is CASSPIVGITYEQYF. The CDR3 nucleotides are TGTGCCAGCTCACCGATAGTCGGCATTACCTACGAGCAGTACTTC.